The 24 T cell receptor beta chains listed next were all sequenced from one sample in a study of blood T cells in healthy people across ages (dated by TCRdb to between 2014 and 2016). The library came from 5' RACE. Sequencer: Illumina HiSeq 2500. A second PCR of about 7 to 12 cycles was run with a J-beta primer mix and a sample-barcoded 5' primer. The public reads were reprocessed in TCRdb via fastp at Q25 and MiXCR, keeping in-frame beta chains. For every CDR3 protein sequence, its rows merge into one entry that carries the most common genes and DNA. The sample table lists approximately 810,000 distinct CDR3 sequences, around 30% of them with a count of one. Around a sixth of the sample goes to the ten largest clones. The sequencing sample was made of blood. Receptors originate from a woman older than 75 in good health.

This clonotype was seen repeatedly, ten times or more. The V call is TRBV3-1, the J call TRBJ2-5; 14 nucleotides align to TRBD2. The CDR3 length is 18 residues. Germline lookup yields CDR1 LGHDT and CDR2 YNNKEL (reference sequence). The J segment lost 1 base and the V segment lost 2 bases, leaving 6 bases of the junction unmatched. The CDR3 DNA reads TGTGCCAGCAGCCAACGACTAGCGGGGGGGACGGTCCAAGAGACCCAGTACTTC. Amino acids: CASSQRLAGGTVQETQYF.

The CDR3 DNA follows: TGTGCCAGCAGTGAAGACAGTTATAGCAATCAGCCCCAGCATTTT. Its protein product is CASSEDSYSNQPQHF. The rearrangement joins TRBV2 to TRBJ1-5, with no clear D. This CDR3 has 15 residues. CDR1 SNHLY and CDR2 FYNNEI come from the germline V gene. Trimming removed 1 base at V and 0 bases at J, with 7 bases between.

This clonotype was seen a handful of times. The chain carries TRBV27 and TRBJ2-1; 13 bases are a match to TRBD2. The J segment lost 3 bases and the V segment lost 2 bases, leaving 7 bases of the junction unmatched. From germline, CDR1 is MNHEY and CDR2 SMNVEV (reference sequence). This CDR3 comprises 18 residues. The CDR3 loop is CASSLELAGGHGYNEQFF. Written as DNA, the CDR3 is TGTGCCAGCAGTTTAGAACTAGCGGGGGGGCACGGCTACAATGAGCAGTTCTTC.

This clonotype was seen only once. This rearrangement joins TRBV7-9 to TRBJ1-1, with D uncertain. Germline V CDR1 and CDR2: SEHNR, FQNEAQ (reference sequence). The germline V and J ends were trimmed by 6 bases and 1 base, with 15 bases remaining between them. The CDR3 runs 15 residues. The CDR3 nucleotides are TGTGCCAGCAGGACAAGTGGTAGGGAGAACACTGAAGCTTTCTTT. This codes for CASRTSGRENTEAFF.

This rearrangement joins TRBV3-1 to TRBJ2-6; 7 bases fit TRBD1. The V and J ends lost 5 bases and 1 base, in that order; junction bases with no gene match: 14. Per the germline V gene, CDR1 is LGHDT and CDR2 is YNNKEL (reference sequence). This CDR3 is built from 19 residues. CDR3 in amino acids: CASSLRLRAGGSGANVLTF. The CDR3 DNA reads TGTGCCAGCAGCTTAAGATTAAGGGCAGGGGGATCTGGGGCCAACGTCCTGACTTTC.

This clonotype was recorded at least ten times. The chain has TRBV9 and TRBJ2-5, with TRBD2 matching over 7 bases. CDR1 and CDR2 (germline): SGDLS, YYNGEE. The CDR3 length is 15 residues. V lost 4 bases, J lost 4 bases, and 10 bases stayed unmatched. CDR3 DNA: TGTGCCAGCAGCCTACGGACGGGGGAGGGAGAGACCCAGTACTTC. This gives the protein CASSLRTGEGETQYF.

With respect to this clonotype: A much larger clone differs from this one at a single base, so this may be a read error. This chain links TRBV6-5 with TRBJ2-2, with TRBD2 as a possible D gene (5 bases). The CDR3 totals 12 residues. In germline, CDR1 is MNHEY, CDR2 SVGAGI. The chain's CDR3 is CASRTNTGERFF. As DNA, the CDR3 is TGTGCCAGCAGGACTAACACCGGGGAGCGGTTTTTT.

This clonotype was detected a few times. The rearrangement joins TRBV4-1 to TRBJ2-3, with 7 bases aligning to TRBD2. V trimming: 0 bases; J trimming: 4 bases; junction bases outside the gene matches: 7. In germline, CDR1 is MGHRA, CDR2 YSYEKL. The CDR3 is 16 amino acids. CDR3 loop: CASSQDYGRNADTQYF. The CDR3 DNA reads TGCGCCAGCAGCCAAGATTACGGGAGGAATGCAGATACGCAGTATTTT.

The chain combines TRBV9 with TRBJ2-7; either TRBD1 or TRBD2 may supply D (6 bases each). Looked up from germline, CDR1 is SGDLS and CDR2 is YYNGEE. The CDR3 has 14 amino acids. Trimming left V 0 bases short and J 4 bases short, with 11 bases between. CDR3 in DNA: TGTGCCAGCAGCGTAGGAAGGGGGGCTTACGAGCAGTACTTC. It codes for CASSVGRGAYEQYF.

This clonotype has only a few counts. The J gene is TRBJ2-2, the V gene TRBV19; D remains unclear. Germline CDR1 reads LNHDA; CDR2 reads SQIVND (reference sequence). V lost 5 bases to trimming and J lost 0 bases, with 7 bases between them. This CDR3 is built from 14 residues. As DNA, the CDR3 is TGTGCCAGTAGTTCGCAGGCGAACACCGGGGAGCTGTTTTTT. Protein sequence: CASSSQANTGELFF.

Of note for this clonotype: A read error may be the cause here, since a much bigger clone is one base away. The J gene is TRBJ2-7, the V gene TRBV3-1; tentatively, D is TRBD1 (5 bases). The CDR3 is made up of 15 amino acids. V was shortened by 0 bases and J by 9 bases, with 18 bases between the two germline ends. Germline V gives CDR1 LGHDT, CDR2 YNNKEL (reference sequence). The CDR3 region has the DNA TGTGCCAGCAGCCAAGATTCGCAGGGCCGGCTGGGGCAGTACTTC. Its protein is CASSQDSQGRLGQYF.

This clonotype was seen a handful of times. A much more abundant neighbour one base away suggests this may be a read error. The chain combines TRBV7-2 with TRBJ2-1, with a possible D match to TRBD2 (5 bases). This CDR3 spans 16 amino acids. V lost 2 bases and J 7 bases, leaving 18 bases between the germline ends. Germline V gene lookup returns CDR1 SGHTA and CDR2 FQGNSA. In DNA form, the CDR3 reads TGTGCCAGCAGCTTAATGCCAGGACGACTAAGGAATGAGCAGTTCTTC. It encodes CASSLMPGRLRNEQFF.

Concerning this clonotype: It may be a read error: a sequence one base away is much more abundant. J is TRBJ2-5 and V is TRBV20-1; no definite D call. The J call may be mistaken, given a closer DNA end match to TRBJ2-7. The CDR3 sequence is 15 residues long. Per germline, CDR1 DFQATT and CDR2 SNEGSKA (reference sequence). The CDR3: CSAPALSKGPYEQYF. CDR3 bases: TGCAGTGCCCCGGCCCTGTCGAAGGGTCCCTACGAGCAGTACTTC.

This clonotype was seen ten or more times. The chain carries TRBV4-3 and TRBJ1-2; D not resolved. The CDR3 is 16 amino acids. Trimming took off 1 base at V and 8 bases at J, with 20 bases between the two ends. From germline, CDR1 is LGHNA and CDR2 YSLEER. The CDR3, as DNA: TGCGCCAGCAGCCAAGGCGCTCCGGGTCCCACTGGGGGCTACACCTTC. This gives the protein CASSQGAPGPTGGYTF.

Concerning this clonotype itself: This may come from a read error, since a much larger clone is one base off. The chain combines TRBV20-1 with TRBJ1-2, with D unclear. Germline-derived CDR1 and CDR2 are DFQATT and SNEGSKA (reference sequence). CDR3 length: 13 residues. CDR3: CNARDPRSYGYTF. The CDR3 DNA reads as TGCAATGCTAGAGATCCCAGGAGCTATGGCTACACCTTC.

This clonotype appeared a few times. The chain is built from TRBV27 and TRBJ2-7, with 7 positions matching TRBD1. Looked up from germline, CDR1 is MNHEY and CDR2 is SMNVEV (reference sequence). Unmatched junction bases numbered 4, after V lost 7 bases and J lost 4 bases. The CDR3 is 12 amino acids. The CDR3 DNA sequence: TGTGCCAGCAAACAACAGGGGTACGAGCAGTACTTC. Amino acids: CASKQQGYEQYF.

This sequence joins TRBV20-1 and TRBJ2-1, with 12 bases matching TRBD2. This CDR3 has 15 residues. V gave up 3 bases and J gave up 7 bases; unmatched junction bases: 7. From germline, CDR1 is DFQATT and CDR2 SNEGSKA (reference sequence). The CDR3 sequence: CSARQTSGSRNEQFF. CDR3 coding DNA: TGCAGTGCTAGGCAGACTAGCGGGAGTCGTAATGAGCAGTTCTTC.

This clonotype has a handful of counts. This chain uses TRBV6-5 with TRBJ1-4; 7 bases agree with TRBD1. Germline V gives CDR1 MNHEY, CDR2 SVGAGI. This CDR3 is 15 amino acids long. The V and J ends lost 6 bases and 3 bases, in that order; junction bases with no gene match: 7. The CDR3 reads CASSPDRVANEKLFF. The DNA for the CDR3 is TGTGCCAGCAGCCCCGACAGGGTTGCTAATGAAAAACTGTTTTTT.

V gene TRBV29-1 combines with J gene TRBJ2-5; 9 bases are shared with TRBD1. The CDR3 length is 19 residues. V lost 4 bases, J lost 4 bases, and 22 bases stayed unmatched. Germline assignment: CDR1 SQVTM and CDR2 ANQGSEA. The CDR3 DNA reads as TGCAGCGTTGCTACCACCTTCGGACAGGGGAGCGGTACTCGAGAGACCCAGTACTTC. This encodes CSVATTFGQGSGTRETQYF.

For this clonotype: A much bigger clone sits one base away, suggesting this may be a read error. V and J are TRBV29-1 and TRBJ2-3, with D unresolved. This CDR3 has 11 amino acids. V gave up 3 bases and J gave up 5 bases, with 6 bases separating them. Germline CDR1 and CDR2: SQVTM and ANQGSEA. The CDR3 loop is CSVEWKDTQYF. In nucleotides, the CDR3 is TGCAGCGTTGAGTGGAAAGATACGCAGTATTTT.

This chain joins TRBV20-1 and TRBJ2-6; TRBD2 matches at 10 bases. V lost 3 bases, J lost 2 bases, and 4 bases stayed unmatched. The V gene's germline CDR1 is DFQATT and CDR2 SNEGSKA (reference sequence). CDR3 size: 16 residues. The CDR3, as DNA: TGCAGTGCTAGTACAACTAGCGGGGCTGGGGCCAACGTCCTGACTTTC. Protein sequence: CSASTTSGAGANVLTF.

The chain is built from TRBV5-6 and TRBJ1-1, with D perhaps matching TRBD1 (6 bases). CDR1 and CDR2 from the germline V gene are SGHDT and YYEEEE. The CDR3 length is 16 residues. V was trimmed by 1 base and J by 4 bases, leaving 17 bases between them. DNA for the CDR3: TGTGCCAGCAGCTTGTGGAGAAGTGGGACATTCACTGAAGCTTTCTTT. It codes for CASSLWRSGTFTEAFF.

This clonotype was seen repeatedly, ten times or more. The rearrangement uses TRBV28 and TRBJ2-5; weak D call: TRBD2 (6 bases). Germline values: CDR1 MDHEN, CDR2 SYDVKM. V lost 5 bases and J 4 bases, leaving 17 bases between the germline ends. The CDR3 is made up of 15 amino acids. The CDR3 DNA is TGTGCCAGCAGTGACCGGGACTGGGATTTAGAGACCCAGTACTTC. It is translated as CASSDRDWDLETQYF.

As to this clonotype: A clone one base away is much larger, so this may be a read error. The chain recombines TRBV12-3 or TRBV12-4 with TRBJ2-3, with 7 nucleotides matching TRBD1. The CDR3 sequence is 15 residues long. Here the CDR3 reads CASSDRVRSTDAQYF. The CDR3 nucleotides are TGTGCCAGCAGTGACAGGGTTCGCAGCACAGATGCGCAGTATTTT.